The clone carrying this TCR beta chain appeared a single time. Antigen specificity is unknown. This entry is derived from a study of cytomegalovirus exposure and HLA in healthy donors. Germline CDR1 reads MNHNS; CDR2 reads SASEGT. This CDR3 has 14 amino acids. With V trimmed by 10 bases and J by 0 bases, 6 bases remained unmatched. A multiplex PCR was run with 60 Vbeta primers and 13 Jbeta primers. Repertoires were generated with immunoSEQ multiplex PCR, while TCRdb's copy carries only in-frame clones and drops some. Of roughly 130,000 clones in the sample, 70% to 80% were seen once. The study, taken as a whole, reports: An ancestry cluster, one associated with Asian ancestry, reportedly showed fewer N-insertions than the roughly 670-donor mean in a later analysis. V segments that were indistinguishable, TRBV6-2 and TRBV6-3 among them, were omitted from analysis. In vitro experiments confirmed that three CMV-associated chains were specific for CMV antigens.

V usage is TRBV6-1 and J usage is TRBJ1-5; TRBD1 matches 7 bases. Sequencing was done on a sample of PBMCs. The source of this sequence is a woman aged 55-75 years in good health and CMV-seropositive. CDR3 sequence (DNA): TGTGCCATAGGGACAGCGACTAGCAATCAGCCCCAGCATTTT. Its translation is CAIGTATSNQPQHF.